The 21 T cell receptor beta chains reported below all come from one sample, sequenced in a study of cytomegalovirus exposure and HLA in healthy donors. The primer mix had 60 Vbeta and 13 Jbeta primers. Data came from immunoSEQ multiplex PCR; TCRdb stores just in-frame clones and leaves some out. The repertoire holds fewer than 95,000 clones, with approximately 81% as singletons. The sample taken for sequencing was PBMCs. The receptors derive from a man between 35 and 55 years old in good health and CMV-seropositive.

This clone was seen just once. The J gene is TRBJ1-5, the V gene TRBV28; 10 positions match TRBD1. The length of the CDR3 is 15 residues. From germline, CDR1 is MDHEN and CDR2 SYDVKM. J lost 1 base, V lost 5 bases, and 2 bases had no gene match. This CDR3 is CASSATGGSNQPQHF. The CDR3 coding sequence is TGTGCCAGCAGTGCGACAGGGGGCAGCAATCAGCCCCAGCATTTT.

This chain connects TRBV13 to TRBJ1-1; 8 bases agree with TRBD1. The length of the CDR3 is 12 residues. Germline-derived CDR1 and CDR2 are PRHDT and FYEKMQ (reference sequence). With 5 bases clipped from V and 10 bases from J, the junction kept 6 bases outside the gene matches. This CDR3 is CASSRADRGAFF. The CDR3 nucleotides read TGTGCCAGCAGCCGAGCCGACAGGGGAGCTTTCTTT.

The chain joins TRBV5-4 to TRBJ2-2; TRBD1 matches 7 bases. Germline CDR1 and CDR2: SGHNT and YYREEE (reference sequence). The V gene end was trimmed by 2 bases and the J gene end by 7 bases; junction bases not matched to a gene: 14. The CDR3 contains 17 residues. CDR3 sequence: CASSFFARGNFGGELFF. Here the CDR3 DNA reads TGTGCCAGCAGCTTCTTCGCCAGGGGGAATTTTGGCGGGGAGCTGTTTTTT. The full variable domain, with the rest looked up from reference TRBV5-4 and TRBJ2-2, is ETGVTQSPTHLIKTRGQQVTLRCSSQSGHNTVSWYQQALGQGPQFIFQYYREEENGRGNFPPRFSGLQFPNYSSELNVNALELDDSALYLCASSFFARGNFGGELFFGEGSRLTVL.

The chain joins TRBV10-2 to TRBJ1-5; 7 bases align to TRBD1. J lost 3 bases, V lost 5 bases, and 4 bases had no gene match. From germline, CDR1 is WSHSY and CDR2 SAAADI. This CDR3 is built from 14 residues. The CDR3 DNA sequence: TGCGCCAGCAGTCTTGACAGGGTCAATCAGCCCCAGCATTTT. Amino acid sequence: CASSLDRVNQPQHF.

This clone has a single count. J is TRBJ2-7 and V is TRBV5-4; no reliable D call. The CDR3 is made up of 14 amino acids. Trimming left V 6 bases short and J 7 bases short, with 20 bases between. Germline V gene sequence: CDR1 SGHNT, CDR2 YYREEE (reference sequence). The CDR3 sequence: CASTHGGLPTEQYF. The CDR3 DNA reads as TGTGCCAGCACCCATGGCGGTCTCCCGACGGAGCAGTACTTC.

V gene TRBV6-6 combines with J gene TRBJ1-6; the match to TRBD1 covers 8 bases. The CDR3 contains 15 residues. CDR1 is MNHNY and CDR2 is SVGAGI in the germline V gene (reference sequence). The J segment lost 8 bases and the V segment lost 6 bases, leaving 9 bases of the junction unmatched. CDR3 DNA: TGTGCCAGCAGGACAGGGGACTTGGATCATTCACCCCTCCACTTT. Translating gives CASRTGDLDHSPLHF.

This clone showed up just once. The CDR3 DNA follows: TGTGCCAGCAGCCCTCCCCGGACAGCCAAGAACACTGAAGCTTTCTTT. It specifies CASSPPRTAKNTEAFF. The rearrangement uses TRBV7-9 and TRBJ1-1, with D possibly TRBD1 on 6 matching bases. The CDR3 is 16 amino acids. Per germline, CDR1 SEHNR and CDR2 FQNEAQ (reference sequence). V lost 5 bases, J lost 1 base, and 17 bases lay in between.

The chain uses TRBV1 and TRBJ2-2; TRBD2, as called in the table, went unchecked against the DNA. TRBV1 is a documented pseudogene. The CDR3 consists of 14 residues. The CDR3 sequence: CTSSQEGGPGELFF. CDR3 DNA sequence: TGCACCAGCAGCCAAGAGGGGGGGCCCGGGGAGCTGTTTTTT.

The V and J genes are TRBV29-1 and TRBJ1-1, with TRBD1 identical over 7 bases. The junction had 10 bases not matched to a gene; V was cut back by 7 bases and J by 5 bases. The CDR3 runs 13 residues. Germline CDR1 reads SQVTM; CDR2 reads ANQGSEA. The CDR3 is CSAADRTGTEAFF. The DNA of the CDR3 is TGCAGCGCTGCGGACAGGACTGGGACTGAAGCTTTCTTT.

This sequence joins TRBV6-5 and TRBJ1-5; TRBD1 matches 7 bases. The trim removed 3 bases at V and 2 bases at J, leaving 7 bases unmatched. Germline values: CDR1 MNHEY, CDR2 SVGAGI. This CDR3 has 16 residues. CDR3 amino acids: CASSYGRGKGNQPQHF. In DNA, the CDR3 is TGTGCCAGCAGTTATGGCAGGGGGAAAGGCAATCAGCCCCAGCATTTT.

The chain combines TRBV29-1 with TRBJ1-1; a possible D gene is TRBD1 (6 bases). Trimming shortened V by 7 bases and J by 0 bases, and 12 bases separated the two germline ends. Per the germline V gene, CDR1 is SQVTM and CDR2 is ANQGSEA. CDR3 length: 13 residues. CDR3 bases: TGCAGCGCCCGACAGGCCATGAACACTGAAGCTTTCTTT. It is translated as CSARQAMNTEAFF.

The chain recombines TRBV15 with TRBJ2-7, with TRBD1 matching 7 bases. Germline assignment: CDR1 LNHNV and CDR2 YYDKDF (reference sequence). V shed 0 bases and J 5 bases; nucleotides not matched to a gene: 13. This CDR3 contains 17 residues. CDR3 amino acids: CATSRDRGDRANNEQYF. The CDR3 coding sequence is TGTGCCACCAGCAGAGATCGGGGAGACAGGGCGAACAACGAGCAGTACTTC.

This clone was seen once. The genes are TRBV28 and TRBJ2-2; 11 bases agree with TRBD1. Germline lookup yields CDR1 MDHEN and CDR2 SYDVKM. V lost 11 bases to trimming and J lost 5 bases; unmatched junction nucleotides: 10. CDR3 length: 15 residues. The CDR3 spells CAGRTGGGETGELFF. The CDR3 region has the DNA TGTGCCGGTAGGACAGGGGGCGGGGAGACCGGGGAGCTGTTTTTT.

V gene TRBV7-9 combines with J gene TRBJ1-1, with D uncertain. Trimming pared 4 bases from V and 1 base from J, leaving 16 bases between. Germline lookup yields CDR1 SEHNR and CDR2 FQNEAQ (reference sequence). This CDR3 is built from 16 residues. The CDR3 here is CASSSPTREGNTEAFF. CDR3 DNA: TGTGCCAGCAGCTCGCCGACTCGGGAGGGGAACACTGAAGCTTTCTTT. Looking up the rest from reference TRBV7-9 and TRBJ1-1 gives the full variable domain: DTGVSQNPRHKITKRGQNVTFRCDPISEHNRLYWYRQTLGQGPEFLTYFQNEAQLEKSRLLSDRFSAERPKGSFSTLEIQRTEQGDSAMYLCASSSPTREGNTEAFFGQGTRLTVV.

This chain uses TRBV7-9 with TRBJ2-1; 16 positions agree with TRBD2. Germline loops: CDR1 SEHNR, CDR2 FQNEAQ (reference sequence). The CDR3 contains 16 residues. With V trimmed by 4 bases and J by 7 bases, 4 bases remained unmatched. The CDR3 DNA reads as TGTGCCAGCAGCTCTGGGACTAGCGGGGGGGCAAATGAGCAGTTCTTC. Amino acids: CASSSGTSGGANEQFF.

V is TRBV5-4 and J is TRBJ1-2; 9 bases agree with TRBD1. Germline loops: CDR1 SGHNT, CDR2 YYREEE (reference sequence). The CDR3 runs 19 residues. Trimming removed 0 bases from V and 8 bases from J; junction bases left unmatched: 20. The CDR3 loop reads CASSLAGLRTGDWGGGYTF. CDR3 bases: TGTGCCAGCAGCTTGGCTGGGTTGAGGACAGGGGATTGGGGAGGCGGCTACACCTTC.

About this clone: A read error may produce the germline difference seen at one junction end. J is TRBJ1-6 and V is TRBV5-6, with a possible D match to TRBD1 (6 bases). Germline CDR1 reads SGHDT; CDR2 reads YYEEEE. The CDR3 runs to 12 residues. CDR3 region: CASSTNLDRPYF. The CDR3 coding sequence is TGTGCCAGCAGCACGAACCTGGACAGACCCTATTTT.

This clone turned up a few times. CDR3 in amino acids: CASSVGQGARNTEAFF. The CDR3 DNA sequence: TGTGCCAGCAGCGTAGGACAGGGGGCGCGGAACACTGAAGCTTTCTTT. The genes are TRBV9 and TRBJ1-1; TRBD1 aligns across 10 bases. V dropped 0 bases and J dropped 1; count of bases not matched to a gene: 3. The CDR3 length is 16 residues. CDR1 is SGDLS, CDR2 YYNGEE, per germline.

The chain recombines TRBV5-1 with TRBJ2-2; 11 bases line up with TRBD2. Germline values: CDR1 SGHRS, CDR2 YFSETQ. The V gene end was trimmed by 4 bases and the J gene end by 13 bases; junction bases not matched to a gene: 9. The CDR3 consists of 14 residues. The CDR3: CASSPGLAVPGLFF. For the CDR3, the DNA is TGCGCCAGCAGCCCGGGACTAGCGGTGCCCGGGCTGTTTTTT.

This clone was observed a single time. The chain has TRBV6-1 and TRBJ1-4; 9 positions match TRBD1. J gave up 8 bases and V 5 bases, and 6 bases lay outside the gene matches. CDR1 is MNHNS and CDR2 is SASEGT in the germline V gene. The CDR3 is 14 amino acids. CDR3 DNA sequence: TGTGCCAGCAGTCTCGGGACAGGGAAGGAAAAACTGTTTTTT. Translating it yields CASSLGTGKEKLFF.

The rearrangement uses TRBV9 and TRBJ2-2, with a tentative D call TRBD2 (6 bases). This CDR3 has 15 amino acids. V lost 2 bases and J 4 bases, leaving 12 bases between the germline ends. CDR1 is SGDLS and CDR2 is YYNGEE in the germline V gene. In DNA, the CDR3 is TGTGCCAGCAGCGTTACAAAGGGACTCACCGGGGAGCTGTTTTTT. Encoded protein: CASSVTKGLTGELFF.